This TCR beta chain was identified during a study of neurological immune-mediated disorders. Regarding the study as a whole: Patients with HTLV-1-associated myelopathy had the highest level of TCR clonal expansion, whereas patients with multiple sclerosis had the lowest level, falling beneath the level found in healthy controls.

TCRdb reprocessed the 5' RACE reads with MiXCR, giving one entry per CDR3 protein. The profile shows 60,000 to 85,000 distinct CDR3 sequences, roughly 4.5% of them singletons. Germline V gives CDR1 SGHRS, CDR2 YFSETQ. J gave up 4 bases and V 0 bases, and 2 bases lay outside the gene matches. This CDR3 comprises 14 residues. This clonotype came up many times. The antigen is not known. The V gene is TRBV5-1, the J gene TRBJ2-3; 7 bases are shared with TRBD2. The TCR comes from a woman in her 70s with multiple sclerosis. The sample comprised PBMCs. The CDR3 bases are TGCGCCAGCAGCTTGGGGACTAGTGCAGATACGCAGTATTTT. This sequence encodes CASSLGTSADTQYF.